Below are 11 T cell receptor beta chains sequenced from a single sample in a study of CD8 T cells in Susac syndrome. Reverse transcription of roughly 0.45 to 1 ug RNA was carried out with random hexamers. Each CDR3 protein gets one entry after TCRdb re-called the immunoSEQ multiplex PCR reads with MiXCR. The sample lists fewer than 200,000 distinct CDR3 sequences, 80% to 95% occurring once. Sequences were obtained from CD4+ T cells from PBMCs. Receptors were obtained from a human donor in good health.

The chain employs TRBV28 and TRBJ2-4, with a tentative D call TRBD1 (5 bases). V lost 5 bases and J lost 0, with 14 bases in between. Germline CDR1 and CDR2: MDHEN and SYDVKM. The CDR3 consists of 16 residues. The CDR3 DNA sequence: TGTGCCAGCAGTGGGGAAGGGGTGGGAGCCAAAAACATTCAGTACTTC. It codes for CASSGEGVGAKNIQYF. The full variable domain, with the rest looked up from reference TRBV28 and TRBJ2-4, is DVKVTQSSRYLVKRTGEKVFLECVQDMDHENMFWYRQDPGLGLRLIYFSYDVKMKEKGDIPEGYSVSREKKERFSLILESASTNQTSMYLCASSGEGVGAKNIQYFGAGTRLSVL.

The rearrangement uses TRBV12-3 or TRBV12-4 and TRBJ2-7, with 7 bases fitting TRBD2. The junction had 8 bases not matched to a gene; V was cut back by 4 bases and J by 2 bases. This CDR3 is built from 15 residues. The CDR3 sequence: CASSSGGGEAYEQYF. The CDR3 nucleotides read TGTGCCAGCAGTTCGGGAGGTGGCGAAGCCTACGAGCAGTACTTC.

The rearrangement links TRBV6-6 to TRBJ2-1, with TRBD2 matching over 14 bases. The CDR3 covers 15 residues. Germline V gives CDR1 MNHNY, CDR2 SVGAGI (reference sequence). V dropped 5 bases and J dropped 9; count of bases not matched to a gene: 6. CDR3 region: CASSPTSGGAVEQFF. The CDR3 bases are TGTGCCAGCAGTCCGACTAGCGGGGGGGCCGTTGAGCAGTTCTTC.

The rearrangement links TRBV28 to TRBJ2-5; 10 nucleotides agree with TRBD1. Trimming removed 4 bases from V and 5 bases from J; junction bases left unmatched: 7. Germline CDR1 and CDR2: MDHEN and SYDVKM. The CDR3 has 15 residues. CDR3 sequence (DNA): TGTGCCAGCAGTTCCTTGACAGGGGGCGCGGAGACCCAGTACTTC. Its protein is CASSSLTGGAETQYF.

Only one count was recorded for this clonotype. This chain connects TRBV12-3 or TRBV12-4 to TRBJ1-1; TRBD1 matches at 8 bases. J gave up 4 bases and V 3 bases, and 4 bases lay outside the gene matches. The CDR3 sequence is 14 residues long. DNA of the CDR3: TGTGCCAGCAGTTTCCAGGGGGCAGGCACTGAAGCTTTCTTT. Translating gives CASSFQGAGTEAFF.

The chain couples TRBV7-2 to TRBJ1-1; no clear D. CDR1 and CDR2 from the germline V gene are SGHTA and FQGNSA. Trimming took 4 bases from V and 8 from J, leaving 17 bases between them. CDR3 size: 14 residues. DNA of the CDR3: TGTGCCAGCAGCTCGCGTGGACGTAGTTTGGAAGCTTTCTTT. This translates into CASSSRGRSLEAFF.

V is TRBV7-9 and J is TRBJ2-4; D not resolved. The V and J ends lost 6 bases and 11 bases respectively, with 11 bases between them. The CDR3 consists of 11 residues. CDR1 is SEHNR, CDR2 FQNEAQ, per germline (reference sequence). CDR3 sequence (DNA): TGTGCCAGCAGTTTTGATTATCTTCAGTACTTC. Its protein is CASSFDYLQYF.

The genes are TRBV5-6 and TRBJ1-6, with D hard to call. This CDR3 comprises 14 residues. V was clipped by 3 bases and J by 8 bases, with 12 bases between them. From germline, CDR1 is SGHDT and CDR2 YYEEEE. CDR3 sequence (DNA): TGTGCCAGCAGCTCCACGCTTGTTGATTCACCCCTCCACTTT. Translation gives CASSSTLVDSPLHF.

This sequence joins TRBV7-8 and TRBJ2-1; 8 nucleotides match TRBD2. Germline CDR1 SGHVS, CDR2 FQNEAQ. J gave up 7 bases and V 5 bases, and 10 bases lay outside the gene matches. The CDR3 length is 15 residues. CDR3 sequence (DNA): TGTGCCAGCAGCCCCGGGGGAGTAGCGGGGAATGAGCAGTTCTTC. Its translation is CASSPGGVAGNEQFF.

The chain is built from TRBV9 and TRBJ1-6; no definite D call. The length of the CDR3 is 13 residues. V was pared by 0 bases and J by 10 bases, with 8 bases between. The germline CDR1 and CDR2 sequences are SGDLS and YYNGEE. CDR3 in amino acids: CASSVGERSPLHF. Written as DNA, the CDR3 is TGTGCCAGCAGCGTAGGGGAGCGGTCACCCCTCCACTTT.

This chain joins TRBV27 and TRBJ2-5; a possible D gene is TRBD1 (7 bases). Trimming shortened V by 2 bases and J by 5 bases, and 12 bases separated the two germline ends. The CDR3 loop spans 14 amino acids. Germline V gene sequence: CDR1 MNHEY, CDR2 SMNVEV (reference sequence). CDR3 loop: CASSLVQGRETQYF. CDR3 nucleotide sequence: TGTGCCAGCAGTTTAGTACAGGGGAGGGAGACCCAGTACTTC.